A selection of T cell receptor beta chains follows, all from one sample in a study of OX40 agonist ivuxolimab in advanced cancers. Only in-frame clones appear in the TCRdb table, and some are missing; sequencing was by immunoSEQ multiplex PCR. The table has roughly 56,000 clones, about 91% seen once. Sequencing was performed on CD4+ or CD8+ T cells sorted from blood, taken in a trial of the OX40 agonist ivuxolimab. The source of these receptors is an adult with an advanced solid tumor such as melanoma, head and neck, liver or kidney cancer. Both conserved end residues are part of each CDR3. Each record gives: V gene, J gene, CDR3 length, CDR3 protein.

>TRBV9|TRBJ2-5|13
CASSAGGEETQYF
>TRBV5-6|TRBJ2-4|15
CASSLEGQGENIQYF
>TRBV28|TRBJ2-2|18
CASLGDSGRAAGAGELFF
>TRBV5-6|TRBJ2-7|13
CASSLIADDEQYF
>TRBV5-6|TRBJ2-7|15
CASSLGGQGFYEQYF
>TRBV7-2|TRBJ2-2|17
CASSLAHPRDSPGELFF
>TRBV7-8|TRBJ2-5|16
CASSTGLAVGSETQYF
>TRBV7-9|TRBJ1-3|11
CASRGADTIYF
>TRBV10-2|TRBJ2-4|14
CASSEVGGENIQYF
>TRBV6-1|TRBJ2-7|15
CASSELAGGSYEQYF
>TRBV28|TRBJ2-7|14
CASSRLAGGDEQYF
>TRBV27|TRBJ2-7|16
CASRTSGGLGLYEQYF
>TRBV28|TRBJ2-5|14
CASSIDRGQETQYF
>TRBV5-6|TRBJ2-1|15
CASSAGTSVHNEQFF
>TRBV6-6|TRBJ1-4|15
CASSALQGPGEKLFF
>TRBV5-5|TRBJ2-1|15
CASSEDRVIYNEQFF
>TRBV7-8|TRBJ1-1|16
CASSPSLSGKDTEAFF
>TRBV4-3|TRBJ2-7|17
CASSQDVDVPLPYEQYF
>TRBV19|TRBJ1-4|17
CATSRDRGERTNEKLFF
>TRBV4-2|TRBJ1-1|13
CASSQGRNTEAFF
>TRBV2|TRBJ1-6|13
CASSADEYSPLHF
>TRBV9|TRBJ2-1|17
CASSQRPGLAGGNEQFF
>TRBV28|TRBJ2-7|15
CASSSPRKSSYEQYF
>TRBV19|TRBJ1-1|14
CASSPTGGRTEAFF
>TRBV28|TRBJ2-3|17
CASSFDWTSGNTDTQYF
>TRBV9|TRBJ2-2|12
CASSGRAGELFF